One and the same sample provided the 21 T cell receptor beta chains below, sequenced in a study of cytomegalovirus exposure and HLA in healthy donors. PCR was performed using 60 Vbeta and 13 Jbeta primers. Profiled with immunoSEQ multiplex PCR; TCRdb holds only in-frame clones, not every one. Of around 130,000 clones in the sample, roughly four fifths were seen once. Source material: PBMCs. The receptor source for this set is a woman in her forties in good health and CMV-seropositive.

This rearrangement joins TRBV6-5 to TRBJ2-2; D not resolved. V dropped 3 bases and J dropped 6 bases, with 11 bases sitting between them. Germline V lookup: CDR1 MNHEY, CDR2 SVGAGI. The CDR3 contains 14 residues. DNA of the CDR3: TGTGCCAGCAGTTATAACAGTATAGCCGGGGAGCTGTTTTTT. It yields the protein CASSYNSIAGELFF.

Here the CDR3 DNA reads TGTGCCAGCAGCCATAGGACAACCTACGAGCAGTACTTC. Translating gives CASSHRTTYEQYF. This chain joins TRBV4-2 and TRBJ2-7; possible D gene TRBD1, 5 bases. Germline V gene sequence: CDR1 LGHNA, CDR2 YNFKEQ. V was cut by 3 bases and J by 2 bases, with 8 bases left in between. The CDR3 loop spans 13 amino acids.

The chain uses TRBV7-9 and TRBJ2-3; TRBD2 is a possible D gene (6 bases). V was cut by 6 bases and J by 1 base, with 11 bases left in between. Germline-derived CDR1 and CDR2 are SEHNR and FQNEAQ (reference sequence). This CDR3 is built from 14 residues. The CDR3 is CASSGGGGTDTQYF. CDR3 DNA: TGTGCCAGCAGTGGGGGAGGAGGCACAGATACGCAGTATTTT. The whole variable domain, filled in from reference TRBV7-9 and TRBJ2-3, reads DTGVSQNPRHKITKRGQNVTFRCDPISEHNRLYWYRQTLGQGPEFLTYFQNEAQLEKSRLLSDRFSAERPKGSFSTLEIQRTEQGDSAMYLCASSGGGGTDTQYFGPGTRLTVL.

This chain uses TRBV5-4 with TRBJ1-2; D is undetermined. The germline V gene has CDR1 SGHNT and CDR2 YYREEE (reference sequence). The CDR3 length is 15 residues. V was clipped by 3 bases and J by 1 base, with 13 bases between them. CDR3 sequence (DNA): TGTGCCAGCAGCTCTACAACGACTCTTAACTATGGCTACACCTTC. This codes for CASSSTTTLNYGYTF.

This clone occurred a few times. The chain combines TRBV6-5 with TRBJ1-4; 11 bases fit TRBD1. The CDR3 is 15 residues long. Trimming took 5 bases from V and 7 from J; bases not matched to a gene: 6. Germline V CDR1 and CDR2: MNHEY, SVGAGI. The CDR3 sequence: CASSPWDRGVEKLFF. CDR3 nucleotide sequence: TGTGCCAGCAGTCCCTGGGACAGGGGGGTTGAAAAACTGTTTTTT.

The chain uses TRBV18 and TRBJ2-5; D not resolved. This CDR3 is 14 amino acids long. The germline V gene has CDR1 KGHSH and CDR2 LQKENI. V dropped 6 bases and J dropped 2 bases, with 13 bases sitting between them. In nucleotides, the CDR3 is TGTGCCAGCTCTGCCCCCTCTAGGCAAGAGACCCAGTACTTC. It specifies CASSAPSRQETQYF.

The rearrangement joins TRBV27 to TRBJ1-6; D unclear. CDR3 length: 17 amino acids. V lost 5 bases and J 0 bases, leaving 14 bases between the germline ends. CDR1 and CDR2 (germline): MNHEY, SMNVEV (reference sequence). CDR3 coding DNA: TGTGCCAGCAGTAACCAGGTCGGGAGCTCCTATAATTCACCCCTCCACTTT. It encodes CASSNQVGSSYNSPLHF.

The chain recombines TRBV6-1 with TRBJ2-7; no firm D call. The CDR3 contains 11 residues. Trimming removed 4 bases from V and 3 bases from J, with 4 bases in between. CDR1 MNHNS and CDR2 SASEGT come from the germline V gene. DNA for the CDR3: TGTGCCAGCAGTGCCTACTACGAGCAGTACTTC. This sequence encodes CASSAYYEQYF.

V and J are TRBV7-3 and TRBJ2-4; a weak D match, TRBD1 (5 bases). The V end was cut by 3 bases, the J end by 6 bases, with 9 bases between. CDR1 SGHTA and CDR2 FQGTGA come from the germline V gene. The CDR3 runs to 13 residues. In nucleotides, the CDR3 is TGTGCCAGCAGCTTGGACACGATAAACATTCAGTACTTC. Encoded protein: CASSLDTINIQYF.

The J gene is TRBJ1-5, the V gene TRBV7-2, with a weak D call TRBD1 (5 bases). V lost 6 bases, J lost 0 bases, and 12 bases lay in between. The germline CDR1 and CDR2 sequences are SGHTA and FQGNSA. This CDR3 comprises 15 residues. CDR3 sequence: CASRPLGGSNQPQHF. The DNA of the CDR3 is TGTGCCAGCAGGCCCTTGGGGGGTAGCAATCAGCCCCAGCATTTT.

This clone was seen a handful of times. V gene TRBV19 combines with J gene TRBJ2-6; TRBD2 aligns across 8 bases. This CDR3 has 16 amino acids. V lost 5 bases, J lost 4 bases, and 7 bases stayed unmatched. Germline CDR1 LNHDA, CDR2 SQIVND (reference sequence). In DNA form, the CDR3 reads TGTGCCAGTAGTCCTCGGGGGGGAGCCGGGGCCAACGTCCTGACTTTC. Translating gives CASSPRGGAGANVLTF.

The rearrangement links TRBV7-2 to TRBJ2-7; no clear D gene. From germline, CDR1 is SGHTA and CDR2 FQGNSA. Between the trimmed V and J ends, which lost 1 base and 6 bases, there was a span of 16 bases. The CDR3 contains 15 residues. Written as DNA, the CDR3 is TGTGCCAGCAGCTTAGATGCGGCGGCACCAAGCGAGCAGTACTTC. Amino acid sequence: CASSLDAAAPSEQYF.

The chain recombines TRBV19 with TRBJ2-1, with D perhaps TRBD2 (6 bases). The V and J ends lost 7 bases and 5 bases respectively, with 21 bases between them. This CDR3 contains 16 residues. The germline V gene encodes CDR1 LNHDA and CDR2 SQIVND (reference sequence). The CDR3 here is CASTSTRLDGHNEQFF. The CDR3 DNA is TGTGCCAGTACCTCCACCCGACTAGACGGGCACAATGAGCAGTTCTTC.

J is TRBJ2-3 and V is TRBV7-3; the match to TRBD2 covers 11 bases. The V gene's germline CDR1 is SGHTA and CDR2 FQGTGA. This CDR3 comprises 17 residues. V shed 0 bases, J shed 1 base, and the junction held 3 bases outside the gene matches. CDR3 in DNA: TGTGCCAGCAGCTTAACCGGGGGACTAGCGGGCACAGATACGCAGTATTTT. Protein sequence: CASSLTGGLAGTDTQYF.

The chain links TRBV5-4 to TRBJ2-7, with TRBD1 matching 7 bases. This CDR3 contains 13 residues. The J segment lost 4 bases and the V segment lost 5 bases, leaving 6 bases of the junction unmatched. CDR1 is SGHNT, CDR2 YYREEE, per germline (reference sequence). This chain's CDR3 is CASSYDRAYEQYF. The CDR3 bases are TGTGCCAGCAGTTACGACAGGGCTTACGAGCAGTACTTC. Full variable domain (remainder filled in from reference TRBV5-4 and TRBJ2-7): ETGVTQSPTHLIKTRGQQVTLRCSSQSGHNTVSWYQQALGQGPQFIFQYYREEENGRGNFPPRFSGLQFPNYSSELNVNALELDDSALYLCASSYDRAYEQYFGPGTRLTVT.

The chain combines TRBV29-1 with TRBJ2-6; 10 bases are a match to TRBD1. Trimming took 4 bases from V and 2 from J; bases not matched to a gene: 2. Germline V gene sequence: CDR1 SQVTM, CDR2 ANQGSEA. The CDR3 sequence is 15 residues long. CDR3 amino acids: CSVVGTGAGANVLTF. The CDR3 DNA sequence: TGCAGCGTTGTTGGGACAGGGGCTGGGGCCAACGTCCTGACTTTC. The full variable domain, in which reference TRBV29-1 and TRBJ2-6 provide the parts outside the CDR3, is SAVISQKPSRDICQRGTSLTIQCQVDSQVTMMFWYRQQPGQSLTLIATANQGSEATYESGFVIDKFPISRPNLTFSTLTVSNMSPEDSSIYLCSVVGTGAGANVLTFGAGSRLTVL.

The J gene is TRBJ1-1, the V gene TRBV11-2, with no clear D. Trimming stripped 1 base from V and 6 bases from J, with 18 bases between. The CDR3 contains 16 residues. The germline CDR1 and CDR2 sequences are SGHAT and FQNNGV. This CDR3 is CASSLVTGIGGPEAFF. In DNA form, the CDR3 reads TGTGCCAGCAGCTTAGTAACCGGGATCGGTGGCCCTGAAGCTTTCTTT.

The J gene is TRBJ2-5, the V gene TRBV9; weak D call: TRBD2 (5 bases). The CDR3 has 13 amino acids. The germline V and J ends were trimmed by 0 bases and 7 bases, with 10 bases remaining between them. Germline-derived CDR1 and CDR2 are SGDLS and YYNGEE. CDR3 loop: CASSVGQEATQYF. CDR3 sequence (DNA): TGTGCCAGCAGCGTAGGTCAGGAGGCGACCCAGTACTTC.

The CDR3 nucleotides are TGCGCCAGCAGCCAAGTCTTGGGGAGCGGGTCACCCCTCCACTTT. Protein sequence: CASSQVLGSGSPLHF. The chain combines TRBV4-3 with TRBJ1-6; D not resolved. CDR3 length equals 15 residues. From germline, CDR1 is LGHNA and CDR2 YSLEER. Between the trimmed V and J ends, which lost 1 base and 10 bases, there was a span of 14 bases.

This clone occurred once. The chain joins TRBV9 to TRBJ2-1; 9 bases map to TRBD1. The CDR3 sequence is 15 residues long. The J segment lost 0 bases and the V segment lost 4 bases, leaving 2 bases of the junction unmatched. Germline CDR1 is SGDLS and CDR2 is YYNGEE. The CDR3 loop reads CASSIQGASYNEQFF. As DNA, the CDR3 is TGTGCCAGCAGCATACAGGGGGCCTCCTACAATGAGCAGTTCTTC.

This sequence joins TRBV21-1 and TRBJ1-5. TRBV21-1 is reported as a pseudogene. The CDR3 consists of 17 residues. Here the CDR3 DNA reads TGTGCCAGCAGCAAACGGGAAAGGGAGGATAGCAATCAGCCCCAGCATTTT. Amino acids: CASSKREREDSNQPQHF.